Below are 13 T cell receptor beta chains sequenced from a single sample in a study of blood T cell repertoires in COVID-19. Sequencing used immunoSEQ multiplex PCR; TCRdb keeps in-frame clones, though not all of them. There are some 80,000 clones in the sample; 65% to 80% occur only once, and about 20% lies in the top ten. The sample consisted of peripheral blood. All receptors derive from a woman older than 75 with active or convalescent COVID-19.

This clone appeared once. The CDR3 loop is CASSVAGENSPLHF. The CDR3 DNA is TGTGCCAGCAGCGTAGCAGGGGAAAATTCACCCCTCCACTTT. This chain uses TRBV9 with TRBJ1-6, with D possibly matching TRBD1 (6 bases). V lost 0 bases, J lost 7 bases, and 8 bases lay in between. Germline V gene data show CDR1 as SGDLS and CDR2 as YYNGEE. This CDR3 has 14 residues.

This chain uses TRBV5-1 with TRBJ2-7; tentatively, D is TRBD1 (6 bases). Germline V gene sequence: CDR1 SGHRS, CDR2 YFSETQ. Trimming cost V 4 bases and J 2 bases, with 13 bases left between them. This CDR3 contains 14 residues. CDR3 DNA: TGCGCCAGCAGCACAGGGCTTTTAACCTACGAGCAGTACTTC. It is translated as CASSTGLLTYEQYF. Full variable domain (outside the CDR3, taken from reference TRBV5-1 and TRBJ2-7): KAGVTQTPRYLIKTRGQQVTLSCSPISGHRSVSWYQQTPGQGLQFLFEYFSETQRNKGNFPGRFSGRQFSNSRSEMNVSTLELGDSALYLCASSTGLLTYEQYFGPGTRLTVT.

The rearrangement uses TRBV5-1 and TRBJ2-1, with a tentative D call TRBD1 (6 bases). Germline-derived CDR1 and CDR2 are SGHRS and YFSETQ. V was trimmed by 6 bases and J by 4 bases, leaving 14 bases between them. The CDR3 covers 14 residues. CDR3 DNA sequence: TGCGCCAGCACGCTAATACAGGGATACAATGAGCAGTTCTTC. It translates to CASTLIQGYNEQFF.

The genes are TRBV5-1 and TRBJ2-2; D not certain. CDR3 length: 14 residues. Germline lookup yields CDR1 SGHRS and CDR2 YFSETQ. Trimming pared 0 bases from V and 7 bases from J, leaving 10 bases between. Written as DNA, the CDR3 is TGCGCCAGCAGCTTGGGGAAGGAGAGCGGGGAGCTGTTTTTT. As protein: CASSLGKESGELFF.

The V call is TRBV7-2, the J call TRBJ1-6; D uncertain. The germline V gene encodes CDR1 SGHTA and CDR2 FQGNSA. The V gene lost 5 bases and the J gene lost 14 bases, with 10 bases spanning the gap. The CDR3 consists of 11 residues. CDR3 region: CASSDRVTLHF. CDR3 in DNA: TGTGCCAGCAGCGATAGAGTAACCCTCCACTTT.

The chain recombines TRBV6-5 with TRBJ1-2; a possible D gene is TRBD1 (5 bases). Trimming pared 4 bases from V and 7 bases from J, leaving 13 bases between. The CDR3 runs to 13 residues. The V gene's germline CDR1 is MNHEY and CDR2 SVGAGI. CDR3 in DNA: TGTGCCAGCAGTTTTAACGGGGGGGGTGGCTACACCTTC. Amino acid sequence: CASSFNGGGGYTF.

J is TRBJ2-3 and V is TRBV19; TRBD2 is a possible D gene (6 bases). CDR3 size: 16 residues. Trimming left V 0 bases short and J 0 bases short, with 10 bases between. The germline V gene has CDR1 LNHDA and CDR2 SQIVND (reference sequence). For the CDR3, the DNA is TGTGCCAGTAGTATAGAATCCGGGAGTAGCACAGATACGCAGTATTTT. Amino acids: CASSIESGSSTDTQYF.

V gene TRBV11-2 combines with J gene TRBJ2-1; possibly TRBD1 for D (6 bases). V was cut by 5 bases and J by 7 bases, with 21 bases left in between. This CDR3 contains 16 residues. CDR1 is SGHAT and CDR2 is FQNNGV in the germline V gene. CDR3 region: CASSLGARVLGNEQFF. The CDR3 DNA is TGTGCCAGCAGCCTGGGGGCCAGGGTGCTGGGGAATGAGCAGTTCTTC.

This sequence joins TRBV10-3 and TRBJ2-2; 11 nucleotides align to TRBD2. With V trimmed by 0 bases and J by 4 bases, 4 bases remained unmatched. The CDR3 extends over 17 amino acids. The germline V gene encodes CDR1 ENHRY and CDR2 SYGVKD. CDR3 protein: CAISESLAGGGTGELFF. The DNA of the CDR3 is TGTGCCATCAGTGAGTCGCTAGCGGGGGGAGGCACCGGGGAGCTGTTTTTT.

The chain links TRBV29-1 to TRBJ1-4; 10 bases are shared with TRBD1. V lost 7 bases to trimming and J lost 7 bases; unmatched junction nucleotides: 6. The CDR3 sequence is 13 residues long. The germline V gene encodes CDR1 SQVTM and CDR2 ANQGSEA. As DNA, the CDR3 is TGCAGCGCTCTGGGACAGGGGTTTGAAAAACTGTTTTTT. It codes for CSALGQGFEKLFF.

For the CDR3, the DNA is TGTGCCAGCAGTGAAGCCCTCCTAGTGTCAGATACGCAGTATTTT. Translated: CASSEALLVSDTQYF. The chain recombines TRBV2 with TRBJ2-3, with unresolved D. CDR1 SNHLY and CDR2 FYNNEI come from the germline V gene. V was pared by 0 bases and J by 4 bases, with 11 bases between. CDR3 size: 15 residues.

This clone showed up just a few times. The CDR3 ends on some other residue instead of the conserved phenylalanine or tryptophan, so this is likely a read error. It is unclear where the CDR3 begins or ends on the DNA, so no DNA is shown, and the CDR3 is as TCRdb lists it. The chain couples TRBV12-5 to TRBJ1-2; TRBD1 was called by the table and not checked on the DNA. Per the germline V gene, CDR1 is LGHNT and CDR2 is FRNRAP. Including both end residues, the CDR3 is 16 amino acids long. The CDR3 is CASVANPGTGRLWLHL.

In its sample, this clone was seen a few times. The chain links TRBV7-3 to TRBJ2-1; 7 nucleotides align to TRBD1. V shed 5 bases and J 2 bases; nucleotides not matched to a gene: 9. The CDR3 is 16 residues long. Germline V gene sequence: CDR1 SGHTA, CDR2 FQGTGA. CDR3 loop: CASSLRGDSAYNEQFF. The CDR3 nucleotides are TGTGCCAGCAGCCTAAGAGGGGACAGCGCCTACAATGAGCAGTTCTTC.